Listed below are T cell receptor beta chains from one sample, sequenced in a study of T cell responses to AZD1222 COVID-19 vaccine. Using immunoSEQ multiplex PCR, the repertoire was profiled, and TCRdb retains in-frame clones only, with some absent. The sample shows approximately 110,000 clones, around nine tenths of them seen only once. Sample: peripheral blood, taken on day 0 of AZD1222 vaccination. The receptors were sampled from an adult in good health. Each CDR3 is given with its conserved first and last residue. A D gene is named only where the DNA matches it firmly. Size is omitted from some rows. Given values are once, few, many or a class for expanded clones.

>TRBJ1-6|-|TRBV3-1/TRBV3-2|-|15
TGTACCAGCAGCCCCATGGGGGGCAGGGACTCACCCCTCCACTTT
CTSSPMGGRDSPLHF
>TRBJ1-2|-|TRBV3-1/TRBV3-2|TRBD1|13
TGTGCCAGCAGCCTTAAGGGGGCTTGGGGCTACACCTTC
CASSLKGAWGYTF
>TRBJ2-5|-|TRBV2|TRBD1|13
TGTGCCAGCAGTGAGAGGGACAGGGGGACCCAGTACTTC
CASSERDRGTQYF
>TRBJ1-1|-|TRBV10-3|-|14
TGTGCCATCAGTGAGCGTGAGAGGAACACTGAAGCTTTCTTT
CAISERERNTEAFF
>TRBJ1-1|-|TRBV11-2|-|13
TGTGCCAGCAGCTTATGGCAGAACACTGAAGCTTTCTTT
CASSLWQNTEAFF
>TRBJ1-2|-|TRBV4-3|-|15
TGCGCCAGCAGCCAAGTAATCGGGATTCGCTATGGCTACACCTTC
CASSQVIGIRYGYTF
>TRBJ2-7|-|TRBV29-1|-|15
TGCAGCGTTGAAATTGAAACGACAGAGGGATACGAGCAGTACTTC
CSVEIETTEGYEQYF
>TRBJ1-1|-|TRBV2|-|12
TGTGCCAGCAAATACCTGGGGACTGAAGCTTTCTTT
CASKYLGTEAFF
>TRBJ1-4|-|TRBV6-5|-|15
TGTGCCAGCAGTTACTCATCAGGGAGGAATGAAAAACTGTTTTTT
CASSYSSGRNEKLFF
>TRBJ1-2|-|TRBV7-9|-|15
TGTGCCAGCAGCCCCAGTATCCCCGGGTTGAATGGCTACACCTTC
CASSPSIPGLNGYTF
>TRBJ1-1|few|TRBV10-3|-|13
TGTGCCATGAGAGACAGCGGGGTGACTGAAGCTTTCTTT
CAMRDSGVTEAFF
>TRBJ2-3|-|TRBV12-3/TRBV12-4|-|13
TGTGCCAGCAGAGAAGAGACAGCAGATACGCAGTATTTT
CASREETADTQYF
>TRBJ1-4|once|TRBV5-8|TRBD1|15
TGTGCCAGCAGCTACTTGGGACAGCTTAATGAAAAACTGTTTTTT
CASSYLGQLNEKLFF
>TRBJ2-2|-|TRBV10-1|TRBD1|15
TGCGCCAGCAGTGTCGATTGGACAGGCACCGGGGAGCTGTTTTTT
CASSVDWTGTGELFF
>TRBJ1-4|-|TRBV28|-|16
TGTGCCAGCAGTTTAAGGCCCCAGGGTGTGAATGAAAAACTGTTTTTT
CASSLRPQGVNEKLFF
>TRBJ1-3|few|TRBV2|-|13
TGTGCCAGCAGTGAACTCTCTGGAAACACCATATATTTT
CASSELSGNTIYF
>TRBJ1-2|-|TRBV2|-|14
TGTGCCAGCAGTCTCGACCCTGGGGTCTATGGCTACACCTTC
CASSLDPGVYGYTF
>TRBJ1-2|-|TRBV5-1|TRBD1|16
TGCGCCAGCAGCGACAGGGTAACCCAGTGGACCCATGGCTACACCTTC
CASSDRVTQWTHGYTF
>TRBJ1-2|few|TRBV9|-|14
TGTGCCAGCAGCGTAGCTACTGCCTCTAGTGGCTACACCTTC
CASSVATASSGYTF
>TRBJ2-2|-|TRBV13|TRBD1|17
TGTGCCAGCAGCTCAACCGGGACAGGAGGACCCGCCGGGGAGCTGTTTTTT
CASSSTGTGGPAGELFF
>TRBJ1-2|few|TRBV3-1/TRBV3-2|-|15
TGTGCCAGCAGCCAAGGGGACCCACCCTCGTCTGGCTACACCTTC
CASSQGDPPSSGYTF
>TRBJ1-2|-|TRBV12-5|TRBD1|15
TGTGCTAGTGGTTCCCTCGGGACAGGGATTTATGGCTACACCTTC
CASGSLGTGIYGYTF
>TRBJ2-2|-|TRBV12-3/TRBV12-4|-|13
TGTGCCAGCAGTTTCTTAGTTTCCGGGGAGCTGTTTTTT
CASSFLVSGELFF
>TRBJ2-7|-|TRBV5-1|-|15
TGCGCCAGCAGCTTGGCACCCCAGGGTGGGTACGAGCAGTACTTC
CASSLAPQGGYEQYF
>TRBJ1-1|once|TRBV7-8|-|18
TGTGCCAGCAGCTTACTGGTGTTCACGGCACCGCTGAACACTGAAGCTTTCTTT
CASSLLVFTAPLNTEAFF
>TRBJ2-5|-|TRBV5-1|TRBD2|16
TGCGCCAGCAGATTAGCGGGGGGGCCTTTCCAAGAGACCCAGTACTTC
CASRLAGGPFQETQYF
>TRBJ2-6|-|TRBV7-2|TRBD1|18
TGTGCCAGCAGCTTATTGACAGGGATTAGCTCTGGGGCCAACGTCCTGACTTTC
CASSLLTGISSGANVLTF
>TRBJ1-2|-|TRBV19|TRBD1|15
TGTGCCAGTACCAAGCCACCGACAGGGTACTATGGCTACACCTTC
CASTKPPTGYYGYTF
>TRBJ1-2|-|TRBV6-5|-|16
TGTGCCAGCAGTTACTCGAACCTCTTTGGGGGCTATGGCTACACCTTC
CASSYSNLFGGYGYTF
>TRBJ2-7|-|TRBV2|TRBD1|14
TGTGCCAGCAGTGACTGGGGACAGGTCCACGAGCAGTACTTC
CASSDWGQVHEQYF
>TRBJ2-7|few|TRBV3-1/TRBV3-2|-|13
TGTGCCAGCAGACGGGGAGCCTCCTACGAGCAGTACTTC
CASRRGASYEQYF
>TRBJ2-7|-|TRBV6-1|TRBD1|14
TGTGCCAGCAGTGACACCGACAGGGTCTACGAGCAGTACTTC
CASSDTDRVYEQYF
>TRBJ1-2|-|TRBV10-2|-|11
TGCGCCAGCAGGGAGGGTTATGGCTACACCTTC
CASREGYGYTF
>TRBJ2-7|-|TRBV18|TRBD1|15
TGTGCCAGCTCACCCCCCGGGACAGCGCCTTACGAGCAGTACTTC
CASSPPGTAPYEQYF
>TRBJ1-5|-|TRBV30|TRBD1|14
TGTGCCTGGAGCCAACAGGGGCGGTGGCAGCCCCAGCATTTT
CAWSQQGRWQPQHF
>TRBJ2-5|-|TRBV12-3/TRBV12-4|TRBD2|13
TGTGCCAGCAGTTTACTAGCGGAGGGGACCCAGTACTTC
CASSLLAEGTQYF
>TRBJ1-1|once|TRBV6-5|-|16
TGTGCCAGCAGTTACAAACGTAACCGGGTGAACACTGAAGCTTTCTTT
CASSYKRNRVNTEAFF
>TRBJ1-1|-|TRBV5-6|-|16
TGTGCCAGCAGCCCCGATCCCGGGACGGGAAACACTGAAGCTTTCTTT
CASSPDPGTGNTEAFF
>TRBJ1-1|-|TRBV28|TRBD1|15
TGTGCCAGCAGTTTAGGAGGACAGGGGAACACTGAAGCTTTCTTT
CASSLGGQGNTEAFF
>TRBJ2-7|once|TRBV13|TRBD2|12
TGTGCCAGCAGCTGGACTAGCGGCGAGCAGTACTTC
CASSWTSGEQYF
>TRBJ1-3|-|TRBV6-1|-|14
TGTGCCAGCAGTGAGTCAGGGCCTGGAAACACCATATATTTT
CASSESGPGNTIYF
>TRBJ2-7|-|TRBV6-2/TRBV6-3|-|13
TGTGCCAGCAGCCTTTCGGGTGTCTACGAGCAGTACTTC
CASSLSGVYEQYF
>TRBJ1-5|once|TRBV4-1|-|14
TGCGCCAGCAGCCAAGAAAGGGACATTGAGCCCCAGCATTTT
CASSQERDIEPQHF
>TRBJ1-5|-|TRBV10-3|-|13
TGTGCCATCACCCCGACTCTAGGCCAGCCCCAGCATTTT
CAITPTLGQPQHF
>TRBJ1-2|-|TRBV7-8|-|11
TGTGCCAGCAGCCTACGTGCGGAAAAAACCTTC
CASSLRAEKTF
>TRBJ1-4|-|TRBV4-1|-|16
TGCGCCAGCAGCCAAGATCTGGCAGGGGAGCGAGAAAAACTGTTTTTT
CASSQDLAGEREKLFF
>TRBJ1-5|-|TRBV6-2/TRBV6-3|-|15
TGTGCCAGCAGTTATCACGACAGCGTCGATCAGCCCCAGCATTTT
CASSYHDSVDQPQHF
>TRBJ1-4|once|TRBV5-8|TRBD1|16
TGTGCCAGCAGCCCCGGGACAGTGGGAGGAGGTGAAAAACTGTTTTTT
CASSPGTVGGGEKLFF
>TRBJ2-1|-|TRBV5-4|-|11
TGTGCCAGCCGTCAGGCCAATGAGCAGTTCTTC
CASRQANEQFF
>TRBJ2-2|-|TRBV3-1/TRBV3-2|TRBD1|20
TGTGCCAGCAGCCAAGATCCCCCTCCCGACAGGGGGCGAGGGAACGGGGAGCTGTTTTTT
CASSQDPPPDRGRGNGELFF
>TRBJ1-1|-|TRBV4-3|-|15
TGCGCCAGCAGCTCCCGCCAACAGATAGCCCATGAAGCTTTCTTT
CASSSRQQIAHEAFF
>TRBJ2-2|-|TRBV3-1/TRBV3-2|TRBD1|17
TGTGCCAGCAGCCAAGATCCAGGGGGCGGGTACACCGGGGAGCTGTTTTTT
CASSQDPGGGYTGELFF
>TRBJ2-7|-|TRBV27|-|14
TGTGCCAGCAGTTTATCGTCCGGGGTCTACGAGCAGTACTTC
CASSLSSGVYEQYF
>TRBJ2-3|-|TRBV5-6|TRBD2|17
TGTGCCAGCAGCTCTCCGGGGGGAGGACTCCGAGCAGATACGCAGTATTTT
CASSSPGGGLRADTQYF
>TRBJ2-3|-|TRBV4-1|TRBD2|19
TGCGCCAGCAGCCAAGAGGGGCGGGGGGGCTTCTCTCGCACAGATACGCAGTATTTT
CASSQEGRGGFSRTDTQYF
>TRBJ1-1|-|TRBV4-2|-|14
TGTGCCAGCAGCCAAGATGTTGGGAACACTGAAGCTTTCTTT
CASSQDVGNTEAFF
>TRBJ2-6|few|TRBV10-3|-|18
TGTGCCATCAGTGAGTCTACGGGCAGGAAAGCTGGGGCCAACGTCCTGACTTTC
CAISESTGRKAGANVLTF
>TRBJ2-7|-|TRBV7-2|-|16
TGTGCCAGCAGCACACTACAGGGTCAGAGCTCCTACGAGCAGTACTTC
CASSTLQGQSSYEQYF
>TRBJ1-4|-|TRBV3-1/TRBV3-2|-|17
TGTGCCAGGCTACGGGACATCCAAGGATCAACTAATGAAAAACTGTTTTTT
CARLRDIQGSTNEKLFF